The 23 T cell receptor beta chains reported below all come from one sample, sequenced in a study of T cell responses to AZD1222 COVID-19 vaccine. Measured with immunoSEQ multiplex PCR; TCRdb has only the in-frame clones, and not every one. The sample records approximately 97,000 clones, approximately 88% being singletons. The source was peripheral blood, collected on day 0 of AZD1222 vaccination. These receptors all stem from an adult in good health.

The V and J genes are TRBV12-3 or TRBV12-4 and TRBJ2-7; TRBD1 aligns across 9 bases. CDR3 size: 13 residues. V lost 6 bases to trimming and J lost 6 bases; unmatched junction nucleotides: 6. The DNA for the CDR3 is TGTGCCAGCAGCAGGGACAGGGTGGGCGAGCAGTACTTC. It translates to CASSRDRVGEQYF.

This sequence joins TRBV7-2 and TRBJ2-3; 10 nucleotides align to TRBD1. The length of the CDR3 is 16 residues. Trimming cost V 6 bases and J 3 bases; bases outside gene matches: 9. Germline V gene data show CDR1 as SGHTA and CDR2 as FQGNSA. CDR3 nucleotides: TGTGCCAGCAGAATTGGACAGGGGGTCGGGACAGATACGCAGTATTTT. This encodes CASRIGQGVGTDTQYF.

The chain recombines TRBV24-1 with TRBJ1-1; no reliable D call. V was pared by 2 bases and J by 2 bases, with 5 bases between. Germline V lookup: CDR1 KGHDR, CDR2 SFDVKD. This CDR3 contains 13 residues. The CDR3 loop is CATSDYPNTEAFF. CDR3 nucleotides: TGTGCCACCAGTGATTACCCCAACACTGAAGCTTTCTTT.

The chain is built from TRBV19 and TRBJ1-1, with D unclear. The V gene lost 3 bases and the J gene lost 0 bases, with 8 bases spanning the gap. CDR1 is LNHDA, CDR2 SQIVND, per germline (reference sequence). The CDR3 length is 14 residues. The CDR3 nucleotides read TGTGCCAGTAGTATCCCCAAAATGAACACTGAAGCTTTCTTT. This gives the protein CASSIPKMNTEAFF.

The chain employs TRBV10-3 and TRBJ2-3; D call uncertain. CDR1 and CDR2 from the germline V gene are ENHRY and SYGVKD. The CDR3 spans 12 residues. Trimming left V 5 bases short and J 9 bases short, with 12 bases between. Here the CDR3 reads CAISPLSTTQYF. DNA of the CDR3: TGTGCCATCAGTCCCCTTAGTACGACGCAGTATTTT.

The genes are TRBV24-1 and TRBJ2-7; 9 positions match TRBD1. Trimming at V came to 7 bases and at J to 6 bases, leaving 15 bases not matched to a gene. The CDR3 contains 16 residues. In germline, CDR1 is KGHDR, CDR2 SFDVKD. CDR3 bases: TGTGCCACCAGCACAACCGGGACAGGGTTGGTAGGCGAGCAGTACGTC. As protein: CATSTTGTGLVGEQYV.

J is TRBJ1-5 and V is TRBV7-2, with D uncertain. From germline, CDR1 is SGHTA and CDR2 FQGNSA. The CDR3 has 14 amino acids. Deletions cut 6 bases from V and 3 bases from J, with 12 bases between. CDR3 sequence: CASRKDGNNQPQHF. In DNA, the CDR3 is TGTGCCAGCAGAAAGGACGGAAACAATCAGCCCCAGCATTTT.

This rearrangement joins TRBV6-6 to TRBJ2-1, with 12 bases aligning to TRBD2. J was trimmed by 8 bases and V by 8 bases; bases with no gene match: 7. Per germline, CDR1 MNHNY and CDR2 SVGAGI (reference sequence). CDR3 size: 14 residues. CDR3 sequence: CASLLAGGLDEQFF. CDR3 nucleotide sequence: TGTGCCAGCCTGCTAGCGGGAGGGTTAGATGAGCAGTTCTTC.

The chain carries TRBV9 and TRBJ2-7, with no clear D. The CDR3 covers 14 residues. With 0 bases removed from V and 0 bases from J, the gap between germline ends came to 7 bases. Germline V gene data show CDR1 as SGDLS and CDR2 as YYNGEE. The CDR3 reads CASSVDPSSYEQYF. The CDR3 nucleotides read TGTGCCAGCAGCGTAGACCCCAGCTCCTACGAGCAGTACTTC.

The rearrangement uses TRBV5-4 and TRBJ2-2; 8 bases align to TRBD1. The ends lost 2 bases at V and 0 bases at J; junction bases unmatched: 3. Germline CDR1 SGHNT, CDR2 YYREEE (reference sequence). CDR3 size: 16 residues. The DNA for the CDR3 is TGTGCCAGCAGCTTTCAACAGGGGGCGAACACCGGGGAGCTGTTTTTT. Translating it yields CASSFQQGANTGELFF.

This chain uses TRBV6-5 with TRBJ2-2; D uncertain. V was shortened by 5 bases and J by 3 bases, with 10 bases between the two germline ends. Germline loops: CDR1 MNHEY, CDR2 SVGAGI. This CDR3 region has 14 residues. CDR3 amino acids: CASSRAWYTGELFF. The CDR3 bases are TGTGCCAGCAGTCGGGCTTGGTACACCGGGGAGCTGTTTTTT.

The chain links TRBV11-2 to TRBJ2-2, with 8 bases lining up with TRBD2. Trimming took 5 bases from V and 4 from J; bases not matched to a gene: 9. The CDR3 runs 16 residues. Per the germline V gene, CDR1 is SGHAT and CDR2 is FQNNGV. CDR3 residues: CASSAGFGRATGELFF. The CDR3 nucleotides read TGTGCCAGCAGCGCCGGGTTCGGGAGGGCCACCGGGGAGCTGTTTTTT. The variable domain in full, with the rest retrieved from reference TRBV11-2 and TRBJ2-2, is EAGVAQSPRYKIIEKRQSVAFWCNPISGHATLYWYQQILGQGPKLLIQFQNNGVVDDSQLPKDRFSAERLKGVDSTLKIQPAKLEDSAVYLCASSAGFGRATGELFFGEGSRLTVL.

The V gene is TRBV10-2, the J gene TRBJ2-7, with 7 nucleotides matching TRBD2. V trimming: 6 bases; J trimming: 3 bases; junction bases outside the gene matches: 5. The germline V gene has CDR1 WSHSY and CDR2 SAAADI. The CDR3 covers 13 residues. The CDR3, as DNA: TGCGCCAGCAGGAAGACTAGCAACTACGAGCAGTACTTC. Its protein product is CASRKTSNYEQYF.

The chain has TRBV10-3 and TRBJ1-2; maybe TRBD1 (5 bases). The ends were cut back, 3 bases at V and 2 bases at J, with 7 bases in the middle. This CDR3 region has 13 residues. CDR1 is ENHRY and CDR2 is SYGVKD in the germline V gene. CDR3: CAISDGGNYGYTF. The CDR3 nucleotides are TGTGCCATCAGTGATGGGGGAAACTATGGCTACACCTTC.

The V and J genes are TRBV4-1 and TRBJ1-6; weak D call: TRBD1 (5 bases). The V and J ends lost 1 base and 8 bases respectively, with 15 bases between them. CDR3 length equals 16 residues. Germline CDR1 MGHRA, CDR2 YSYEKL. In nucleotides, the CDR3 is TGCGCCAGCAGCCAAGGGGAACAGGTCCTTTATTCACCCCTCCACTTT. Translating gives CASSQGEQVLYSPLHF.

The rearrangement joins TRBV4-3 to TRBJ1-1; no reliable D call. CDR1 and CDR2 from the germline V gene are LGHNA and YSLEER. V lost 0 bases, J lost 3 bases, and 11 bases lay in between. The CDR3 is 15 residues long. CDR3 residues: CASSQERGRDTEAFF. The DNA for the CDR3 is TGCGCCAGCAGCCAAGAGAGAGGTAGGGACACTGAAGCTTTCTTT.

The chain recombines TRBV18 with TRBJ1-4; 7 bases are a match to TRBD1. The germline gives CDR1 KGHSH, CDR2 LQKENI. The junction had 2 bases not matched to a gene; V was cut back by 6 bases and J by 1 base. This CDR3 is 14 amino acids long. The CDR3 coding sequence is TGTGCCAGCTCTCAGGGGGGAACTAATGAAAAACTGTTTTTT. Amino acids: CASSQGGTNEKLFF.

The chain carries TRBV24-1 and TRBJ1-1; 7 bases line up with TRBD1. The V segment lost 2 bases and the J segment 7 bases; nucleotides outside the gene matches: 6. Germline assignment: CDR1 KGHDR and CDR2 SFDVKD. The CDR3 is 14 residues long. Here the CDR3 DNA reads TGTGCCACCAGTGATTCAGGGGGGAGTCATGAAGCTTTCTTT. Translating it yields CATSDSGGSHEAFF.

CDR3 in DNA: TGTGCCAGCTCACCTTCGACTAGCGGGAAGTACGAGCAGTACTTC. Protein sequence: CASSPSTSGKYEQYF. V and J are TRBV18 and TRBJ2-7; 11 nucleotides align to TRBD2. The CDR3 loop spans 15 amino acids. Losses at the gene ends were 3 bases for V and 4 bases for J; bases not matched to a gene: 5. Germline CDR1 is KGHSH and CDR2 is LQKENI.

J is TRBJ2-1 and V is TRBV6-5; 12 positions agree with TRBD2. Germline CDR1 reads MNHEY; CDR2 reads SVGAGI. The junction had 3 bases not matched to a gene; V was cut back by 4 bases and J by 5 bases. The CDR3 loop spans 15 amino acids. CDR3 DNA: TGTGCCAGCAGTTTGCTAGCGGGAGGGAACAATGAGCAGTTCTTC. Encoded protein: CASSLLAGGNNEQFF.

This clone was recorded once. The rearrangement joins TRBV12-3 or TRBV12-4 to TRBJ1-1, with a weak D call TRBD1 (6 bases). V lost 2 bases, J lost 4 bases, and 8 bases lay in between. This CDR3 region has 13 residues. CDR3 region: CASSLRGGTEAFF. The CDR3 DNA reads as TGTGCCAGCAGTTTAAGGGGGGGCACTGAAGCTTTCTTT.

This sequence joins TRBV3-1 (or the pseudogene TRBV3-2) and TRBJ1-5; 10 nucleotides agree with TRBD1. The CDR3 contains 14 residues. J lost 5 bases, V lost 4 bases, and 2 bases had no gene match. The germline CDR1 and CDR2 sequences are LGHDT and YNNKEL (reference sequence). CDR3 coding DNA: TGTGCCAGCAGCCCGGGGACAGGGGATCAGCCCCAGCATTTT. Its translation: CASSPGTGDQPQHF.

This chain joins TRBV5-6 and TRBJ2-2, with TRBD1 matching over 11 bases. Germline lookup yields CDR1 SGHDT and CDR2 YYEEEE. The CDR3 consists of 16 residues. Losses at the gene ends were 2 bases for V and 2 bases for J; bases not matched to a gene: 2. CDR3 in DNA: TGTGCCAGCAGCTTTGGACAGGGGGCTAACACCGGGGAGCTGTTTTTT. Amino acids: CASSFGQGANTGELFF.